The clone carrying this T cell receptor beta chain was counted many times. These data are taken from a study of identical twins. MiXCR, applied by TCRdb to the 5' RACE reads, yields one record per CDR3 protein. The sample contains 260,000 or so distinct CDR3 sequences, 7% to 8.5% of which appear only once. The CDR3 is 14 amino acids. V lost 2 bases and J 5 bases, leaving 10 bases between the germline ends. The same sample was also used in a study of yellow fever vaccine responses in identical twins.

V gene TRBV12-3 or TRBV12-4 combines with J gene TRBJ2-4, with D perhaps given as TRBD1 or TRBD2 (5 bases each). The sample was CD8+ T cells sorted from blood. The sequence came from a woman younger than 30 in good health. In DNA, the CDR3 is TGTGCCAGCAGTTTAACCGGGGACCAAAACATTCAGTACTTC. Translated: CASSLTGDQNIQYF.